These 24 T cell receptor beta chains were all obtained from the same sample, sequenced in a study of shared clonotypes between healthy human individuals. The repertoire was sequenced with immunoSEQ multiplex PCR; TCRdb's copy has only in-frame clones and lacks some. The sample holds under 1,900,000 clones, approximately 98.5% seen once. Sequencing was performed on naive CD4+ T cells sorted from blood. Subset: CD45RA+ positively selected. These receptors were taken from a man aged 25 to 45 in good health.

The chain uses TRBV7-9 and TRBJ1-1; 9 bases are a match to TRBD1. The CDR3 length is 15 residues. Germline V gene sequence: CDR1 SEHNR, CDR2 FQNEAQ (reference sequence). The ends lost 5 bases at V and 5 bases at J; junction bases unmatched: 9. The CDR3 sequence is CASSPQTGGGTEAFF. The CDR3 region has the DNA TGTGCCAGCAGCCCCCAGACAGGGGGTGGTACTGAAGCTTTCTTT.

The chain joins TRBV18 to TRBJ1-1; D uncertain. Trimming removed 2 bases from V and 2 bases from J, with 9 bases in between. Germline values: CDR1 KGHSH, CDR2 LQKENI. This CDR3 has 14 amino acids. The CDR3 region has the DNA TGTGCCAGCTCACCAGGGTTGAGTAACACTGAAGCTTTCTTT. Translation: CASSPGLSNTEAFF.

This sequence joins TRBV18 and TRBJ2-3; no definite D call. CDR1 and CDR2 from the germline V gene are KGHSH and LQKENI. The CDR3 consists of 15 residues. V lost 3 bases and J 2 bases, leaving 12 bases between the germline ends. As DNA, the CDR3 is TGTGCCAGCTCACCTACCCCTACCCCCACAGATACGCAGTATTTT. Translation: CASSPTPTPTDTQYF.

This chain uses TRBV6-5 with TRBJ2-3; unclear D gene. The V gene's germline CDR1 is MNHEY and CDR2 SVGAGI. Trimming took off 6 bases at V and 6 bases at J, with 7 bases between the two ends. The CDR3 consists of 11 residues. The CDR3 protein is CASRLMDTQYF. DNA of the CDR3: TGTGCCAGCAGGCTTATGGATACGCAGTATTTT.

This chain joins TRBV9 and TRBJ2-2; possible D gene TRBD2, 5 bases. The CDR3 contains 15 residues. Trimming cost V 3 bases and J 1 base, with 10 bases left between them. From germline, CDR1 is SGDLS and CDR2 YYNGEE. The CDR3 protein is CASSDRELNTGELFF. For the CDR3, the DNA is TGTGCCAGCAGCGATAGGGAGCTGAACACCGGGGAGCTGTTTTTT.

The CDR3 loop is CASSKAKFDHPNEKLFF. The CDR3 DNA sequence: TGTGCCAGCAGCAAAGCGAAGTTTGATCATCCTAATGAAAAACTGTTTTTT. J is TRBJ1-4 and V is TRBV21-1. TRBV21-1 represents a pseudogene. The CDR3 has 17 amino acids.

The gene calls are TRBV29-1 and TRBJ1-1, with 8 bases fitting TRBD1. This CDR3 spans 11 amino acids. V lost 5 bases to trimming and J lost 7 bases; unmatched junction nucleotides: 3. In germline, CDR1 is SQVTM, CDR2 ANQGSEA. The CDR3 DNA is TGCAGCGTTCGGACAGGGATTGAAGCTTTCTTT. This gives the protein CSVRTGIEAFF. Complete variable domain (other parts from reference TRBV29-1 and TRBJ1-1): SAVISQKPSRDICQRGTSLTIQCQVDSQVTMMFWYRQQPGQSLTLIATANQGSEATYESGFVIDKFPISRPNLTFSTLTVSNMSPEDSSIYLCSVRTGIEAFFGQGTRLTVV.

The V call is TRBV18, the J call TRBJ2-3; D call uncertain. V was pared by 3 bases and J by 1 base, with 11 bases between. Germline CDR1 reads KGHSH; CDR2 reads LQKENI. The CDR3 runs 15 residues. CDR3 sequence: CASSPMMYGTDTQYF. CDR3 DNA sequence: TGTGCCAGCTCACCGATGATGTACGGCACAGATACGCAGTATTTT. The variable domain in full, with the rest retrieved from reference TRBV18 and TRBJ2-3, is NAGVMQNPRHLVRRRGQEARLRCSPMKGHSHVYWYRQLPEEGLKFMVYLQKENIIDESGMPKERFSAEFPKEGPSILRIQQVVRGDSAAYFCASSPMMYGTDTQYFGPGTRLTVL.

The chain combines TRBV6-1 with TRBJ2-5, with 7 bases that match TRBD1. Germline assignment: CDR1 MNHNS and CDR2 SASEGT. The CDR3 is 15 residues long. Trimming at V came to 7 bases and at J to 4 bases, leaving 12 bases not matched to a gene. In DNA, the CDR3 is TGTGCCAGCAAACCGACAGGGATTGTCGGAGAGACCCAGTACTTC. As protein: CASKPTGIVGETQYF.

This chain uses TRBV6-1 with TRBJ2-6; 9 nucleotides match TRBD1. J was trimmed by 0 bases and V by 3 bases; bases with no gene match: 9. There are 19 residues in the CDR3. Germline V gives CDR1 MNHNS, CDR2 SASEGT. CDR3 DNA sequence: TGTGCCAGCAGTGAGATGTTGGGACAGGGTCTCTCTGGGGCCAACGTCCTGACTTTC. Its translation: CASSEMLGQGLSGANVLTF.

The chain links TRBV4-1 to TRBJ1-1; D gene uncertain. Per germline, CDR1 MGHRA and CDR2 YSYEKL. The V end was cut by 1 base, the J end by 4 bases, with 13 bases between. This CDR3 spans 15 amino acids. The DNA for the CDR3 is TGCGCCAGCAGCCAAGGGATCCAGGCTTCCACTGAAGCTTTCTTT. It translates to CASSQGIQASTEAFF.

This chain links TRBV18 with TRBJ2-7, with 8 bases matching TRBD2. The germline V gene encodes CDR1 KGHSH and CDR2 LQKENI. V lost 1 base, J lost 0 bases, and 11 bases stayed unmatched. The CDR3 covers 18 residues. This CDR3 reads CASSPLPQVSGTSYEQYF. CDR3 bases: TGTGCCAGCTCACCACTTCCCCAGGTTAGCGGGACCTCCTACGAGCAGTACTTC.

The chain uses TRBV10-2 and TRBJ1-1, with D possibly being TRBD1 (6 bases). There are 14 residues in the CDR3. With 2 bases removed from V and 0 bases from J, the gap between germline ends came to 7 bases. Germline CDR1 and CDR2: WSHSY and SAAADI. CDR3 in amino acids: CASSEGQLNTEAFF. In DNA form, the CDR3 reads TGCGCCAGCAGTGAGGGACAGTTGAACACTGAAGCTTTCTTT.

The chain joins TRBV11-2 to TRBJ1-3; no firm D call. CDR3 size: 18 residues. The germline V gene has CDR1 SGHAT and CDR2 FQNNGV. V lost 5 bases and J lost 2, with 22 bases in between. Written as DNA, the CDR3 is TGTGCCAGCAGCAACCCCACCCTCGGGTCTTCAGCTGGAAACACCATATATTTT. This translates into CASSNPTLGSSAGNTIYF.

The chain joins TRBV5-1 to TRBJ2-1, with 7 positions matching TRBD2. Losses at the gene ends were 3 bases for V and 9 bases for J; bases not matched to a gene: 12. The CDR3 loop spans 15 amino acids. Germline CDR1 reads SGHRS; CDR2 reads YFSETQ. CDR3 DNA: TGCGCCAGCAGCTCTCGGGGGGACCTACAATCTGAGCAGTTCTTC. Encoded protein: CASSSRGDLQSEQFF.

This sequence joins TRBV10-1 and TRBJ2-7; D gene unclear. Germline lookup yields CDR1 WNHNN and CDR2 SYGVQD (reference sequence). There are 13 residues in the CDR3. The V and J ends lost 0 bases and 6 bases respectively, with 9 bases between them. CDR3 loop: CASSESGLGEQYF. CDR3 nucleotide sequence: TGCGCCAGCAGTGAGTCCGGTTTAGGCGAGCAGTACTTC.

V usage is TRBV11-1 and J usage is TRBJ2-3; possible D gene TRBD2, 6 bases. This CDR3 has 16 amino acids. The germline V and J ends were trimmed by 7 bases and 1 base, with 18 bases remaining between them. In germline, CDR1 is SGHAT, CDR2 FQDESV (reference sequence). CDR3 amino acids: CASTKRRGRGTDTQYF. CDR3 bases: TGTGCCAGCACCAAAAGGAGGGGAAGGGGCACAGATACGCAGTATTTT.

The chain recombines TRBV27 with TRBJ1-1; D unresolved. CDR1 is MNHEY, CDR2 SMNVEV, per germline (reference sequence). Trimming took off 6 bases at V and 5 bases at J, with 19 bases between the two ends. This CDR3 is built from 15 residues. CDR3 bases: TGTGCCAGCAGCCCAAGGGAAATAGGGATGACTGAAGCTTTCTTT. Translation gives CASSPREIGMTEAFF.

The CDR3 region has the DNA TGTGCCAGCAGTAACAGGAAGAGCTCCTACGAGCAGTACTTC. This codes for CASSNRKSSYEQYF. This rearrangement joins TRBV25-1 to TRBJ2-7; TRBD1 is a possible D gene (5 bases). V was cut by 5 bases and J by 0 bases, with 11 bases left in between. Per germline, CDR1 MGHDK and CDR2 SYGVNS. This CDR3 comprises 14 residues.

This sequence joins TRBV18 and TRBJ2-5; no firm D call. The germline V gene encodes CDR1 KGHSH and CDR2 LQKENI. The CDR3 totals 14 residues. V lost 5 bases to trimming and J lost 1 base, with 11 bases between them. The CDR3 DNA reads as TGTGCCAGCTCAACCCGGACGAGCCAAGAGACCCAGTACTTC. This sequence encodes CASSTRTSQETQYF.

About this clone: Because the CDR3's place on the DNA is in doubt, the DNA is left out and the CDR3 is given as listed by TCRdb. The gene calls are TRBV29-1 and TRBJ2-1; no DNA check was done on the table's D call, TRBD1. The CDR3 adds up to 12 amino acids, both ends counted. CDR1 SQVTM and CDR2 ANQGSEA come from the germline V gene. The CDR3 loop reads CSVGAGTGERFF.

J is TRBJ1-2 and V is TRBV2; D possibly corresponds to TRBD1 (5 bases). This CDR3 spans 14 amino acids. V shed 0 bases and J shed 7 bases, with 12 bases lying between them. CDR1 and CDR2 from the germline V gene are SNHLY and FYNNEI. The CDR3 sequence: CASSEAPGVGGYTF. The CDR3 DNA reads TGTGCCAGCAGTGAAGCGCCGGGGGTGGGTGGCTACACCTTC.

This chain uses TRBV27 with TRBJ2-1; 9 nucleotides line up with TRBD2. Looked up from germline, CDR1 is MNHEY and CDR2 is SMNVEV (reference sequence). The J segment lost 7 bases and the V segment lost 5 bases, leaving 6 bases of the junction unmatched. The CDR3 has 14 amino acids. CDR3 sequence reads: CASSIEGLANEQFF. CDR3 DNA sequence: TGTGCCAGCAGTATCGAGGGACTAGCAAATGAGCAGTTCTTC.

This clone was seen more than once but under ten times. This rearrangement joins TRBV27 to TRBJ2-1; D possibly corresponds to TRBD2 (5 bases). This CDR3 has 16 amino acids. Trimming removed 8 bases from V and 0 bases from J, with 17 bases in between. Germline V lookup: CDR1 MNHEY, CDR2 SMNVEV (reference sequence). DNA of the CDR3: TGTGCCAGCGCCCCCAGCGCGGGTAGCTCCTACAATGAGCAGTTCTTC. It yields the protein CASAPSAGSSYNEQFF.